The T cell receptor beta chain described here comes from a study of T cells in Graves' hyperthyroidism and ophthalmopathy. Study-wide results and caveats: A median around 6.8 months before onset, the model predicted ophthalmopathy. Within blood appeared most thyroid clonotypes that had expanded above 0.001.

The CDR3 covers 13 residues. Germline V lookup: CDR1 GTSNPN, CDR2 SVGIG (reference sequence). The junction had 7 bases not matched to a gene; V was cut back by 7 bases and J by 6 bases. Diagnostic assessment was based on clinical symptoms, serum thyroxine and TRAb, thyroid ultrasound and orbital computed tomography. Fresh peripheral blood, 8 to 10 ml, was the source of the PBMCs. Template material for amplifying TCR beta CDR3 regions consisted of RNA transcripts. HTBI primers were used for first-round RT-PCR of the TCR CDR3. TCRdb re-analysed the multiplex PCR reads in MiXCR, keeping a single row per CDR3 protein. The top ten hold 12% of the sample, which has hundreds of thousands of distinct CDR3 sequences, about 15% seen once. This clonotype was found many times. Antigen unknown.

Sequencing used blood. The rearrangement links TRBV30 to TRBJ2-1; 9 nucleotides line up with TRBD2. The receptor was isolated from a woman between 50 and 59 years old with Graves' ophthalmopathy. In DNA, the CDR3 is TGTGCCTATAGCGGGAGCAGGTTCAATGAGCAGTTCTTC. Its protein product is CAYSGSRFNEQFF.